This TCR beta chain was identified in a study of T cells in Graves' hyperthyroidism and ophthalmopathy. Whole-study context: Peripheral blood was taken when the disease was first diagnosed, before any treatment began.

Broader study findings: Prediction of ophthalmopathy progression came a median approximately 7 months pre-onset.

CDR3 length: 16 residues. V lost 8 bases and J lost 0, with 17 bases in between. Germline CDR1 is SNHLY and CDR2 is FYNNEI. Authors of the study amplified TCR beta CDR3 regions from RNA transcripts. HTBI primers were the set used in a first-round RT-PCR of the TCR CDR3. TCRdb re-derived calls from the multiplex PCR reads in MiXCR, one entry per CDR3 protein. The sample has fewer than 450,000 distinct CDR3 sequences; approximately 17% are singletons. This clonotype appeared once. What it binds is not known. PBMCs were sourced from less than 12 ml fresh peripheral blood. Sequencing used blood. The sequence derives from a man younger than 35 with Graves' ophthalmopathy. This chain links TRBV2 with TRBJ2-1; D is perhaps TRBD2 (7 bases). CDR3 amino acids: CASGGALFSSYNEQFF. CDR3 in DNA: TGTGCCAGCGGGGGGGCCCTTTTTAGCTCCTACAATGAGCAGTTCTTC.